This TCR beta chain was sequenced in a study of beta chain features in type 1 diabetes. Study context: Across all samples, fewer than 140 million sorted cells were examined.

The study's findings and limits: Naive, central memory and regulatory TCRB repertoires appeared more similar among patients than healthy donors. cDNA-based sequencing might over-represent cells highly expressing TCR.

cDNA synthesis used the whole RNA isolate, giving expressed TCRB sequences. Only in-frame clones appear in the TCRdb table, and some are missing; sequencing was by immunoSEQ multiplex PCR. The sample shows 900,000 or so clones, roughly 15% of them seen only once. The single heparinised draw taken from each donor contained around 110 mL of blood on average. Looked up from germline, CDR1 is MNHNY and CDR2 is SVGAGI (reference sequence). The V end lost 2 bases, the J end lost 2 bases, and 12 bases lay between the germline ends. The length of the CDR3 is 15 residues. With respect to this clone: Antigen: not known.

The V gene is TRBV6-6, the J gene TRBJ1-1; D is undetermined. Input material: naive CD4+ T cells from blood. The clonotype was recovered from a woman under 30 in good health. This chain's CDR3 is CASSYPTGGNTEAFF. The CDR3 coding sequence is TGTGCCAGCAGTTACCCGACGGGAGGTAACACTGAAGCTTTCTTT.